A selection of T cell receptor beta chains follows, all from one sample in a study of blood T cell repertoires in COVID-19. The protocol was immunoSEQ multiplex PCR, while the TCRdb copy is restricted to in-frame clones and leaves out a portion. This sample has over 200,000 clones, with about 87% found just once. The sample comprised PBMCs or T cells enriched from blood (not recorded which). These receptors were taken from a woman aged 25 to 39 who had been exposed to COVID-19. Both conserved end residues are part of each CDR3. The D gene is left open where the match is weak. The size field is filled for only some rows; it gives once, few, many or a size class.

abundance	v_gene	j_gene	d_gene	CDR3nt	CDR3aa
.	TRBV30	TRBJ1-1	.	TGTGCCTGGAGTGTTGAGGCCGGGAAGATAGTTAACACTGAAGCTTTCTTT	CAWSVEAGKIVNTEAFF
.	TRBV6-5	TRBJ2-1	.	TGTGCCAGCAGTATAGCAGTAAGCTCCTACAATGAGCAGTTCTTC	CASSIAVSSYNEQFF
once	TRBV15	TRBJ1-2	.	TGTGCCACCAGCAGCAGCATGGCCCAGGGAAGTAGCTATGGCTACACCTTC	CATSSSMAQGSSYGYTF
.	TRBV5-1	TRBJ2-7	TRBD2	TGCGCCAGCAGCTTGGGCGGGGGGAGCTCCTACGAGCAGTACTTC	CASSLGGGSSYEQYF
.	TRBV2	TRBJ1-2	.	TGTGCCAGCAGTGATTCAGGGGCGTTTGGTGGCTACACCTTC	CASSDSGAFGGYTF
.	TRBV5-4	TRBJ1-2	.	TGTGCCAGCAGCTTGTCGGGGGACGGCTATGGCTACACCTTC	CASSLSGDGYGYTF
.	TRBV7-8	TRBJ1-1	.	TGTGCCAGCAGCTTTGGAGGGATGATCGCTGAAGCTTTCTTT	CASSFGGMIAEAFF
.	TRBV11-3	TRBJ2-7	.	TGTGCCAGCAGCTTAGCAGTCGGGGGCGAGCAGTACTTC	CASSLAVGGEQYF
.	TRBV4-1	TRBJ2-3	TRBD1	TGCGCCAGCAGTTCTCTGGGACAGGGAGTCGGAGATACGCAGTATTTT	CASSSLGQGVGDTQYF
once	TRBV6-1	TRBJ2-7	.	TGTGCCAGCAGTGAAGACGAGGGGAGGACTTCCTTTTCCTACGAGCAGTACTTC	CASSEDEGRTSFSYEQYF
.	TRBV5-1	TRBJ2-3	TRBD2	TGCGCCAGCAGCCCCGCGCCTACTAGCGGCACAGATACGCAGTATTTT	CASSPAPTSGTDTQYF
.	TRBV5-6	TRBJ2-1	.	TGTGCCAGCAGCGTCGGGACTGTGCCCAATGAGCAGTTCTTC	CASSVGTVPNEQFF